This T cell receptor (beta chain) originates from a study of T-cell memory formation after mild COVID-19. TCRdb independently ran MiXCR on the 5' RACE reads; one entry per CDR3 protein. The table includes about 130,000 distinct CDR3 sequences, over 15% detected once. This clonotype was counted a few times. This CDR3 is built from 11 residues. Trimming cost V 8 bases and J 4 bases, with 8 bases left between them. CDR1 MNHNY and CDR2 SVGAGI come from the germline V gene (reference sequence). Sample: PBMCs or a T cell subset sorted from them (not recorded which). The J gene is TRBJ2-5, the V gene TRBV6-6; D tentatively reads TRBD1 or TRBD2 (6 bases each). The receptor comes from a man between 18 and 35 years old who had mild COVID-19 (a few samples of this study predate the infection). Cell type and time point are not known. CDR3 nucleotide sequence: TGTGCCAGCGGGGGGCGAGAGACCCAGTACTTC. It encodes CASGGRETQYF.